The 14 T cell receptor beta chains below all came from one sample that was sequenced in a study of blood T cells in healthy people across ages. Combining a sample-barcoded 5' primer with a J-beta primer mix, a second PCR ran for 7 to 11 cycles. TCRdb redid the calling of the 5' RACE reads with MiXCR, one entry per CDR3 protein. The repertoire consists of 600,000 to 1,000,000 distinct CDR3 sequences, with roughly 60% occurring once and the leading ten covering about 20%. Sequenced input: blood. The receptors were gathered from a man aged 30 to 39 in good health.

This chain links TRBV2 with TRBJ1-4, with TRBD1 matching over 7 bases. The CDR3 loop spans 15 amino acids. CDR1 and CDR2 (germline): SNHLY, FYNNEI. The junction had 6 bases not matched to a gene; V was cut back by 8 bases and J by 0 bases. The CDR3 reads CASRRDSATNEKLFF. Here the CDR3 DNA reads TGTGCCAGCCGCCGGGACAGTGCAACTAATGAAAAACTGTTTTTT.

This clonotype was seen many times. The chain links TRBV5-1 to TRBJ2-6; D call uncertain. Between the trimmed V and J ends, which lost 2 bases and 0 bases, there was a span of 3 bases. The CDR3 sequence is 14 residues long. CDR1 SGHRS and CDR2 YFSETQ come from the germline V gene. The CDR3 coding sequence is TGCGCCAGCAGCTTTTACTCTGGGGCCAACGTCCTGACTTTC. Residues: CASSFYSGANVLTF.

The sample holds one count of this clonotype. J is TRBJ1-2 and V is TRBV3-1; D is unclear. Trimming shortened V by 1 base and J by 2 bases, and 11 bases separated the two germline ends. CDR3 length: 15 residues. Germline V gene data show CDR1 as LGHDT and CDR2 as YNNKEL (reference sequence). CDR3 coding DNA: TGTGCCAGCAGCCAAGGCCGGGTGATCAACTATGGCTACACCTTC. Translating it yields CASSQGRVINYGYTF.

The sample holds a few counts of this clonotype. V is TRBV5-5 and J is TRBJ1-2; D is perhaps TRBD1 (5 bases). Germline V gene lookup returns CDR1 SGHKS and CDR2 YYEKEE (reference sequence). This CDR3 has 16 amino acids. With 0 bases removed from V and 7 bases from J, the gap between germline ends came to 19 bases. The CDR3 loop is CASSLAESLRGAGYTF. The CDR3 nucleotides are TGTGCCAGCAGCTTGGCCGAGTCTCTGAGGGGAGCTGGCTACACCTTC.

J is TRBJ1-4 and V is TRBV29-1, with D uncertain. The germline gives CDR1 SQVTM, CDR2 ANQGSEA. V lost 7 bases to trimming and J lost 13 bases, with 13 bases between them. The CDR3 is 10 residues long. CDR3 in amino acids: CSAEIHGLFF. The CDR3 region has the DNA TGCAGCGCTGAGATCCATGGACTGTTTTTT.

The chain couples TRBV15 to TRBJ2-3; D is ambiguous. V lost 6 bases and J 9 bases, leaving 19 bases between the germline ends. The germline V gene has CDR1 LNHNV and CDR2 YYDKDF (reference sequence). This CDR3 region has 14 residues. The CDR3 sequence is CATSRSDPGSTQYF. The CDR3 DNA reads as TGTGCCACCAGTAGATCGGACCCCGGGTCGACGCAGTATTTT.

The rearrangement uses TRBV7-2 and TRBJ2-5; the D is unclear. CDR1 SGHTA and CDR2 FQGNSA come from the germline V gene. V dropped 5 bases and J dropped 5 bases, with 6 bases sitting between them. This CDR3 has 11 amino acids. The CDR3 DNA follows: TGTGCCAGCAGCACCTGGGAGACCCAGTACTTC. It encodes CASSTWETQYF.

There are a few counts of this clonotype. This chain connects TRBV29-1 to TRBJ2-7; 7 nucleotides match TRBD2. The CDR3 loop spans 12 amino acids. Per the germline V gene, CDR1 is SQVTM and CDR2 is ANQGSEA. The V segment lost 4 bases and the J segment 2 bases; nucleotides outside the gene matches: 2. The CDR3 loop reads CSVGGLAYEQYF. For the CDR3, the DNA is TGCAGCGTTGGAGGACTAGCCTACGAGCAGTACTTC.

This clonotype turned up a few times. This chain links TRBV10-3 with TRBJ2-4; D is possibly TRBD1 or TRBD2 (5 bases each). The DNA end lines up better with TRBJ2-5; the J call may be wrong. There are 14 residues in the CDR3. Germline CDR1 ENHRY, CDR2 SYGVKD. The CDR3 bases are TGTGCCATCATGGGGGACGGAGTCGGAGAGACCCAGTACTTC. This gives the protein CAIMGDGVGETQYF.

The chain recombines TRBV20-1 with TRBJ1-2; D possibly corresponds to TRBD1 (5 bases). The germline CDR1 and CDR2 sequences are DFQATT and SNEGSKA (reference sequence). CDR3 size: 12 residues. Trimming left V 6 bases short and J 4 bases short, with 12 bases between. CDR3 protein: CSAPGRTYGYTF. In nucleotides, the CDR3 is TGCAGTGCCCCGGGACGGACCTATGGCTACACCTTC.

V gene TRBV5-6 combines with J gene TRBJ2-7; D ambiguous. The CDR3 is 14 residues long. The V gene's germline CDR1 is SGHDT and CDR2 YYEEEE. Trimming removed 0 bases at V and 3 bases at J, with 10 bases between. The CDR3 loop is CASSLERLNYEQYF. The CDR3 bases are TGTGCCAGCAGCTTGGAGAGACTTAACTACGAGCAGTACTTC.

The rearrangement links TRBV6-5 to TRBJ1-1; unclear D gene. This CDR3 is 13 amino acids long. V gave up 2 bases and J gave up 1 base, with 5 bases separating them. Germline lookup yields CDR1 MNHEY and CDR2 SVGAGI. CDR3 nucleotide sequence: TGTGCCAGCAGTTACACATGGAACACTGAAGCTTTCTTT. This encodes CASSYTWNTEAFF.

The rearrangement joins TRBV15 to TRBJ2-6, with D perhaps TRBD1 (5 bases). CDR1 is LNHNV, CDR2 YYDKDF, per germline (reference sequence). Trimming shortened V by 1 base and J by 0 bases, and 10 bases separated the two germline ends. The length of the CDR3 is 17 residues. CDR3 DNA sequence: TGTGCCACCAGCAGAGCAGGGTTGAGCTCTGGGGCCAACGTCCTGACTTTC. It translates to CATSRAGLSSGANVLTF.

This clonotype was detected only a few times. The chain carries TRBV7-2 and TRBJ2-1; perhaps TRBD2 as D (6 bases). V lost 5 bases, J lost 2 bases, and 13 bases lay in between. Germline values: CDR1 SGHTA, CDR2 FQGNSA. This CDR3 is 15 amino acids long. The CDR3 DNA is TGTGCCAGCAGCGGAGCTAGCGCCGCCTACAATGAGCAGTTCTTC. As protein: CASSGASAAYNEQFF.